The subject of this entry is one T cell receptor (beta chain). Its target is unknown. This entry is derived from a study of shared clonotypes between healthy human individuals. Authors' data handling: Because ImmunoSEQ provided only junction sequences with no quality scores, the filtering differed. Measured with immunoSEQ multiplex PCR; TCRdb has only the in-frame clones, and not every one. That table supplies the V and J calls and clone size; D and trimming were determined from the DNA. The sample holds more than 2,000,000 clones, around 94% seen once. Germline-derived CDR1 and CDR2 are SEHNR and FQNEAQ (reference sequence). The CDR3 extends over 12 amino acids. Trimming pared 0 bases from V and 5 bases from J, leaving 5 bases between. Whole-study results and caveats: Enrolling few donors narrowed the genetic and exposure-history diversity that was represented. Several donors had about 5% of their naive CD4 clonotypes in common.

A CD45RA-negative memory subset and a CD45RA+ naive subset were separated from the CD4+ cells. V and J are TRBV7-9 and TRBJ2-7; D perhaps matches TRBD1 (5 bases). Source material: naive CD4+ T cells sorted from blood. Subset: CD45RA+ positively selected. The sequence derives from a man younger than 35 in good health. The chain's CDR3 is CASSLARDEQYF. CDR3 nucleotide sequence: TGTGCCAGCAGCTTAGCCAGGGACGAGCAGTACTTC.